The 12 T cell receptor beta chains given below trace back to one sample, sequenced in a study of CD8 T cells in ankylosing spondylitis. Their target antigens are unknown. Overall study findings and caveats: A TCR beta motif of about 8 highly homologous variants seemed to mark ankylosing spondylitis blood.

TCRdb analysed the 5' RACE reads with MiXCR anew, one entry per CDR3 protein. Here the sample spans approximately 550,000 distinct CDR3 sequences, roughly 13% being singletons. Source material: blood, either unsorted or a sorted T cell fraction (not recorded which). The receptors were sampled from a male donor with ankylosing spondylitis.

This chain connects TRBV29-1 to TRBJ1-4; no reliable D call. CDR1 is SQVTM and CDR2 is ANQGSEA in the germline V gene. The CDR3 consists of 14 residues. Trimming left V 5 bases short and J 5 bases short, with 15 bases between. The chain's CDR3 is CSVSISQENEKLFF. In nucleotides, the CDR3 is TGCAGCGTTTCGATTTCGCAGGAGAATGAAAAACTGTTTTTT.

Written as DNA, the CDR3 is TGCAGCGTTGAAGGGTCGGGACAGGGGGCGAACACCGGGGAGCTGTTTTTT. Amino acid sequence: CSVEGSGQGANTGELFF. The chain employs TRBV29-1 and TRBJ2-2; 11 nucleotides align to TRBD1. The CDR3 has 17 residues. Germline V lookup: CDR1 SQVTM, CDR2 ANQGSEA. The trim removed 1 base at V and 0 bases at J, leaving 4 bases unmatched.

The chain carries TRBV5-5 and TRBJ2-3, with D possibly TRBD2 on 6 matching bases. CDR1 is SGHKS and CDR2 is YYEKEE in the germline V gene (reference sequence). CDR3 length: 13 amino acids. Trimming took off 5 bases at V and 13 bases at J, with 20 bases between the two ends. Here the CDR3 reads CASRRELALREYF. The CDR3 DNA sequence: TGTGCCAGCAGGCGCGAACTAGCCCTGCGGGAGTATTTT.

This clonotype was seen more than once but under ten times. The V call is TRBV7-2, the J call TRBJ2-7; weak D call: TRBD1 (6 bases). The CDR3 contains 13 residues. Per the germline V gene, CDR1 is SGHTA and CDR2 is FQGNSA. V lost 6 bases and J 6 bases, leaving 15 bases between the germline ends. The CDR3 loop is CASSADRRLEQYF. The CDR3 DNA reads TGTGCCAGCAGTGCCGACAGGAGACTCGAGCAGTACTTC.

The V call is TRBV20-1, the J call TRBJ1-5, with TRBD1 as a possible D gene (5 bases). The V gene lost 0 bases and the J gene lost 7 bases, with 13 bases spanning the gap. Germline CDR1 and CDR2: DFQATT and SNEGSKA (reference sequence). The CDR3 is 14 amino acids. The CDR3 DNA sequence: TGCAGTGCTAGAGAGATTTCAGGGTACCAGCCCCAGCATTTT. This sequence encodes CSAREISGYQPQHF.

The chain recombines TRBV5-1 with TRBJ1-6, with TRBD1 matching over 8 bases. The CDR3 contains 16 residues. Losses at the gene ends were 4 bases for V and 7 bases for J; bases not matched to a gene: 10. Germline CDR1 reads SGHRS; CDR2 reads YFSETQ. The chain's CDR3 is CASSPGQAEPNSPLHF. Here the CDR3 DNA reads TGCGCCAGCAGCCCGGGACAGGCGGAACCGAATTCACCCCTCCACTTT.

This chain connects TRBV11-2 to TRBJ2-1; D remains unclear. The V gene lost 1 base and the J gene lost 2 bases, with 6 bases spanning the gap. Looked up from germline, CDR1 is SGHAT and CDR2 is FQNNGV. This CDR3 contains 14 residues. The CDR3 loop is CASSLASPYNEQFF. CDR3 nucleotide sequence: TGTGCCAGCAGCTTAGCCAGTCCCTACAATGAGCAGTTCTTC.

This clonotype appeared a few times. The chain links TRBV27 to TRBJ1-2, with 7 bases that match TRBD1. The J segment lost 7 bases and the V segment lost 6 bases, leaving 20 bases of the junction unmatched. The CDR3 consists of 17 residues. CDR1 and CDR2 (germline): MNHEY, SMNVEV (reference sequence). The CDR3 nucleotides are TGTGCCAGCAGCACCTCATTCGGGACAGTCCAACGGGGTGGCTACACCTTC. It specifies CASSTSFGTVQRGGYTF.

This sequence joins TRBV5-1 and TRBJ2-3; weak D call: TRBD2 (6 bases). Trimming removed 2 bases at V and 5 bases at J, with 9 bases between. The CDR3 has 13 residues. The germline V gene has CDR1 SGHRS and CDR2 YFSETQ. CDR3 sequence reads: CASSFREKDTQYF. DNA of the CDR3: TGCGCCAGCAGCTTCCGGGAGAAAGATACGCAGTATTTT.

This clonotype has more than one count but fewer than ten. The rearrangement links TRBV13 to TRBJ1-6; TRBD1 agrees at 7 bases. The CDR3 is 15 amino acids. Germline CDR1 and CDR2: PRHDT and FYEKMQ (reference sequence). V dropped 5 bases and J dropped 9; count of bases not matched to a gene: 10. Here the CDR3 reads CASSVDRDLSSPLHF. CDR3 DNA: TGTGCCAGCAGCGTCGACAGGGACCTCAGTTCACCCCTCCACTTT.

The chain joins TRBV19 to TRBJ2-1, with 9 bases matching TRBD2. The CDR3 consists of 14 residues. V lost 5 bases to trimming and J lost 5 bases; unmatched junction nucleotides: 4. The V gene's germline CDR1 is LNHDA and CDR2 SQIVND (reference sequence). The CDR3 DNA is TGTGCCAGTAGTTTGCTAGCGGGGAACAATGAGCAGTTCTTC. Its protein product is CASSLLAGNNEQFF.

This clonotype was found a few times. CDR3 amino acids: CASSQTKGLSGELFF. For the CDR3, the DNA is TGCGCCAGCAGCCAGACGAAGGGGCTCTCCGGGGAGCTGTTTTTT. The J gene is TRBJ2-2, the V gene TRBV10-2, with D perhaps TRBD1 (5 bases). CDR1 is WSHSY, CDR2 SAAADI, per germline. This CDR3 spans 15 amino acids. Trimming left V 6 bases short and J 6 bases short, with 17 bases between.